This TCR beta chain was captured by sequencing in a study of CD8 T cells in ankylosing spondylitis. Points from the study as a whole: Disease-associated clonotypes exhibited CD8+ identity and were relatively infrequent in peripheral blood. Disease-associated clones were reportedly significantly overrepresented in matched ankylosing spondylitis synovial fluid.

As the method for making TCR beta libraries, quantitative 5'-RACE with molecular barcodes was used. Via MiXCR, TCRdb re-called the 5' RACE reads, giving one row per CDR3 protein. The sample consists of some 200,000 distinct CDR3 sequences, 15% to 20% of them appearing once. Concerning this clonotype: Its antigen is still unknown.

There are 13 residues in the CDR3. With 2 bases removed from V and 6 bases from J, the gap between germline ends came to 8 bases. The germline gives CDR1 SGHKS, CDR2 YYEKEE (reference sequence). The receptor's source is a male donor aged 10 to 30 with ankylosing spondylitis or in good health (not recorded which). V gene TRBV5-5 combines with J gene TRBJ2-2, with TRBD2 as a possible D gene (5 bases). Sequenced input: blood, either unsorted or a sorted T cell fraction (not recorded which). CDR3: CASSFWESGELFF. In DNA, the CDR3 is TGTGCCAGCAGCTTTTGGGAGTCCGGGGAGCTGTTTTTT.